These 19 T cell receptor beta chains originate from one sample sequenced in a study of metastatic and nonmetastatic thyroid tumors (dated by TCRdb to about 2020). Libraries were constructed by PCR. Sequencing was performed on an Illumina HiSeq 4000. TCRdb passed the public sequencing reads through fastp at Q25 and MiXCR, retaining productive beta sequences. In this sample the table shows some 2,000 clones, approximately 11% of which occur a single time. The ten most abundant clones make up more than 13% of the sample. None of the patients had been given any treatment before thyroid surgery. Sequencing was carried out using tumor tissue. Receptor source: a female donor with papillary thyroid cancer or a benign thyroid nodule (not recorded which). Some clones in this sample may be carry-over from other donors' samples.

CDR3 in amino acids: CASSGTGFGRRPMRELFF. As DNA, the CDR3 is TGTGCCAGCAGTGGGACAGGGTTTGGACGCAGACCGATGAGGGAGCTGTTTTTT. The chain carries TRBV27 and TRBJ2-2; 9 bases fit TRBD1. The trim removed 5 bases at V and 9 bases at J, leaving 19 bases unmatched. The CDR3 runs 18 residues. The germline V gene has CDR1 MNHEY and CDR2 SMNVEV (reference sequence).

Judged by abundance, this clone is large. This sequence joins TRBV7-2 and TRBJ1-2, with TRBD1 as a possible D gene (5 bases). V lost 1 base and J lost 6, with 9 bases in between. The germline CDR1 and CDR2 sequences are SGHTA and FQGNSA. The CDR3 covers 13 residues. The CDR3 nucleotides read TGTGCCAGCAGCTTAGGGCAGGGAGATGGCTACACCTTC. As protein: CASSLGQGDGYTF. The full variable domain, rest sourced from reference TRBV7-2 and TRBJ1-2, is GAGVSQSPSNKVTEKGKDVELRCDPISGHTALYWYRQSLGQGLEFLIYFQGNSAPDKSGLPSDRFSAERTGGSVSTLTIQRTQQEDSAVYLCASSLGQGDGYTFGSGTRLTVV.

This clone was seen ten or more times. J is TRBJ2-3 and V is TRBV9; 8 nucleotides align to TRBD2. CDR3 size: 15 residues. Germline CDR1 is SGDLS and CDR2 is YYNGEE. J lost 2 bases, V lost 1 base, and 3 bases had no gene match. CDR3 sequence (DNA): TGTGCCAGCAGCGTAAGCGGGGGATTCACAGATACGCAGTATTTT. Translating gives CASSVSGGFTDTQYF.

A word on this clone: One end of the junction varies from germline; a read error may be responsible. The chain employs TRBV6-5 and TRBJ1-5, with D uncertain. The CDR3 extends over 15 amino acids. Germline assignment: CDR1 MNHEY and CDR2 SVGAGI. This CDR3 reads CDSSYGRLSNQPQHF. CDR3 nucleotides: TGTGACAGCAGTTACGGTCGACTTAGCAATCAGCCCCAGCATTTT.

This clone appeared many times. Different DNA sequences within this sample yield the same CDR3. The chain is built from TRBV18 and TRBJ1-1; D gene ambiguous. In germline, CDR1 is KGHSH, CDR2 LQKENI. Trimming shortened V by 0 bases and J by 2 bases, and 13 bases separated the two germline ends. The CDR3 length is 16 residues. The CDR3 DNA reads TGTGCCAGCTCACCACCGTCACGCGGGAGTAACACTGAAGCTTTCTTT. Translation: CASSPPSRGSNTEAFF.

The V gene is TRBV6-1, the J gene TRBJ2-2; D remains ambiguous. Germline CDR1 MNHNS, CDR2 SASEGT. V was cut by 6 bases and J by 6 bases, with 8 bases left in between. The CDR3 runs to 12 residues. In nucleotides, the CDR3 is TGTGCCAGCAGGGATCCGCCCGGGGAGCTGTTTTTT. It translates to CASRDPPGELFF.

By sample fraction, this clone is medium-sized. The chain uses TRBV7-8 and TRBJ1-2; D gene ambiguous. Trimming removed 1 base at V and 2 bases at J, with 17 bases between. The CDR3 is 17 residues long. Per the germline V gene, CDR1 is SGHVS and CDR2 is FQNEAQ. This CDR3 reads CASSLDRSAERNYGYTF. CDR3 sequence (DNA): TGTGCCAGCAGCTTAGATAGATCGGCAGAGCGGAACTATGGCTACACCTTC.

Remarks on this clone: The junction shows a germline mismatch at one end, possibly a read error. The V call is TRBV7-9, the J call TRBJ2-3; a possible D gene is TRBD2 (7 bases). Looked up from germline, CDR1 is SEHNR and CDR2 is FQNEAQ (reference sequence). The CDR3 runs 18 residues. CDR3 bases: TGTGCCATCAGCTTAGGATGTAGGGGGGGCCTACCGCCAGATACGCAGTATTTT. Amino acids: CAISLGCRGGLPPDTQYF.

This clone was seen many times. The genes are TRBV4-2 and TRBJ2-2, with a tentative D call TRBD1 (6 bases). The CDR3 is 13 residues long. Germline loops: CDR1 LGHNA, CDR2 YNFKEQ. V lost 4 bases and J lost 7, with 10 bases in between. Here the CDR3 reads CASSLPGDGELFF. The CDR3 DNA sequence: TGTGCCAGCAGCCTTCCAGGGGACGGGGAGCTGTTTTTT.

Judged by abundance, this clone is medium-sized. V usage is TRBV7-9 and J usage is TRBJ2-7; 10 nucleotides match TRBD1. The CDR3 runs to 15 residues. CDR1 and CDR2 (germline): SEHNR, FQNEAQ (reference sequence). V was pared by 4 bases and J by 3 bases, with 6 bases of the junction left unmatched. CDR3 sequence: CASSWRQGADYEQYF. CDR3 nucleotide sequence: TGTGCCAGCAGCTGGAGACAGGGGGCGGACTACGAGCAGTACTTC.

With regard to this clone: At one boundary the junction diverges from the germline segment, which might be a read error. The rearrangement uses TRBV7-3 and TRBJ1-5; D remains unclear. This CDR3 has 13 residues. Germline CDR1 reads SGHTA; CDR2 reads FQGTGA. CDR3 nucleotides: TGTGCCAGCAACTTGGACGGGAATCAGCACCAGCATTTT. Protein product: CASNLDGNQHQHF.

By sample share, this clone is medium-sized. This chain uses TRBV19 with TRBJ2-3; possibly TRBD2 for D (6 bases). Germline CDR1 reads LNHDA; CDR2 reads SQIVND (reference sequence). The CDR3 has 14 residues. V was cut by 5 bases and J by 5 bases, with 14 bases left in between. CDR3 nucleotide sequence: TGTGCCAGTAGTGTCTCGACCGGGAGAGATACGCAGTATTTT. This sequence encodes CASSVSTGRDTQYF.

By its share, this clone is large. The chain is built from TRBV6-1 and TRBJ1-2, with D unresolved. The V gene lost 5 bases and the J gene lost 2 bases, with 6 bases spanning the gap. Germline CDR1 reads MNHNS; CDR2 reads SASEGT. This CDR3 is built from 12 residues. This CDR3 reads CASSSSNYGYTF. CDR3 nucleotide sequence: TGTGCCAGCAGTTCATCAAACTATGGCTACACCTTC.

In its sample, this clone is large. The V and J genes are TRBV12-3 or TRBV12-4 and TRBJ2-3; 7 bases fit TRBD1. CDR3 length: 14 amino acids. J gave up 3 bases and V 8 bases, and 8 bases lay outside the gene matches. CDR3 nucleotides: TGTGCCAGCTGTAGGGACAGATATACAGATACGCAGTATTTT. Amino acids: CASCRDRYTDTQYF.

By share, this clone ranks as medium-sized. CDR3 loop: CSARDSPGGTYEQYF. For the CDR3, the DNA is TGCAGTGCTAGAGATAGCCCAGGGGGCACGTACGAGCAGTACTTC. The chain couples TRBV20-1 to TRBJ2-7; 8 nucleotides match TRBD1. The V segment lost 0 bases and the J segment 4 bases; nucleotides outside the gene matches: 8. The CDR3 is 15 residues long. Germline V lookup: CDR1 DFQATT, CDR2 SNEGSKA (reference sequence).

By frequency in the sample, this clone is medium-sized (0.01 to 0.1%). The J gene is TRBJ2-7, the V gene TRBV20-1; a weak D match, TRBD2 (6 bases). The V end lost 3 bases, the J end lost 5 bases, and 17 bases lay between the germline ends. This CDR3 contains 14 residues. Per the germline V gene, CDR1 is DFQATT and CDR2 is SNEGSKA (reference sequence). CDR3 residues: CSASGGGGPDEQYF. CDR3 sequence (DNA): TGCAGTGCTAGCGGGGGTGGGGGTCCCGACGAGCAGTACTTC.

There are a few counts of this clone. The rearrangement links TRBV12-3 or TRBV12-4 to TRBJ2-1; possibly TRBD2 for D (5 bases). The CDR3 is made up of 14 amino acids. With 2 bases removed from V and 8 bases from J, the gap between germline ends came to 13 bases. The CDR3 is CASSLKRTGDEQFF. The CDR3 nucleotides are TGTGCCAGCAGTTTAAAGAGGACCGGGGATGAGCAGTTCTTC.

This clone was seen repeatedly, ten times or more. This CDR3 reads CASSRSGDSYEQYF. As DNA, the CDR3 is TGCGCCAGCAGCCGAAGTGGGGACTCCTACGAGCAGTACTTC. The chain recombines TRBV4-1 with TRBJ2-7; D is uncertain. V was clipped by 4 bases and J by 0 bases, with 10 bases between them. CDR1 and CDR2 (germline): MGHRA, YSYEKL. The CDR3 has 14 amino acids.

This clone has ten or more counts. V gene TRBV29-1 combines with J gene TRBJ1-5; D unclear. V gave up 7 bases and J gave up 7 bases, with 17 bases separating them. From germline, CDR1 is SQVTM and CDR2 ANQGSEA. This CDR3 is 13 amino acids long. In DNA form, the CDR3 reads TGCAGCGGTTCCGGAGGTCCAGGACAGCCCCAGCATTTT. This encodes CSGSGGPGQPQHF.